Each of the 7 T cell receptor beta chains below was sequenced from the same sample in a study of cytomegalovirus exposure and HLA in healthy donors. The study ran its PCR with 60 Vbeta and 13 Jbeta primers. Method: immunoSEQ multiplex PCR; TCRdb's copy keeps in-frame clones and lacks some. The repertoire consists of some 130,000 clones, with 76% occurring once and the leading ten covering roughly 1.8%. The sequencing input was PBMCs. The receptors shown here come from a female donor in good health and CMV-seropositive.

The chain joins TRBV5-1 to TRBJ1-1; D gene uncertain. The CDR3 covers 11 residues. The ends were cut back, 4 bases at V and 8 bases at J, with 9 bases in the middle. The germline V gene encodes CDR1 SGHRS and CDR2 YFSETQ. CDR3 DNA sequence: TGCGCCAGCAGCACTGACAAGGAAGCTTTCTTT. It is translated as CASSTDKEAFF.

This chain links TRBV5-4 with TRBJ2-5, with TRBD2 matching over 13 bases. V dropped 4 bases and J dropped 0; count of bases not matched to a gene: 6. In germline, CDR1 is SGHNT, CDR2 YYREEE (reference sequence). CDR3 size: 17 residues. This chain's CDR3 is CASSRGLAGINQETQYF. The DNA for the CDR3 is TGTGCCAGCAGCAGGGGACTAGCGGGGATCAACCAAGAGACCCAGTACTTC.

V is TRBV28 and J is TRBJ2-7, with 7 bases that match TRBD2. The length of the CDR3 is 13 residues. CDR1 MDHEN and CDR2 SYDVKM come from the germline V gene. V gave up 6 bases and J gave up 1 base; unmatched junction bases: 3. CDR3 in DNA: TGTGCCAGCAGGGGGGGGGTATCCTACGAGCAGTACTTC. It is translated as CASRGGVSYEQYF.

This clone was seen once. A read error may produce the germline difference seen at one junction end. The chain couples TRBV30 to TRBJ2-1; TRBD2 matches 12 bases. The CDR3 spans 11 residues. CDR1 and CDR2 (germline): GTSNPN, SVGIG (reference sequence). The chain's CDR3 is CAWSASGRGLF. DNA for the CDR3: TGTGCCTGGAGTGCTAGCGGGAGGGGTCTCTTC.

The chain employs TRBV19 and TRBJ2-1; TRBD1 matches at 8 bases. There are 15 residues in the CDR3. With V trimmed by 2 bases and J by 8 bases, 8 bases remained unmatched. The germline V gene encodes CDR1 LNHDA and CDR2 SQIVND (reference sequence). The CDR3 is CASSIRQGRMYEQFF. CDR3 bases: TGTGCCAGTAGTATAAGACAGGGGAGAATGTATGAGCAGTTCTTC.

The CDR3 bases are TGTGCCAGCAGTTACTCAACCGGGGGGGGATCTGGCTACACCTTC. Translated, it gives CASSYSTGGGSGYTF. The J gene is TRBJ1-2, the V gene TRBV6-5; possibly TRBD1 for D (5 bases). CDR1 is MNHEY and CDR2 is SVGAGI in the germline V gene. The V end lost 0 bases, the J end lost 7 bases, and 15 bases lay between the germline ends. The CDR3 runs 15 residues.

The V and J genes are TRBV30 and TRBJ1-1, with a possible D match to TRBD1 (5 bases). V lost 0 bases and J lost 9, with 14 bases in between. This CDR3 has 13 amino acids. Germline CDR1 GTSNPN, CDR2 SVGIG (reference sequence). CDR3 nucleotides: TGTGCCTGGAGTGTACAAAGGGGATCGAAAGCTTTCTTT. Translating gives CAWSVQRGSKAFF.